This is a list of T cell receptor beta chains from one sample in a study of shared clonotypes between healthy human individuals. TCRdb's table, derived via immunoSEQ multiplex PCR, lists solely in-frame clones and lacks some. The sample holds about 490,000 clones, around 78% seen once. Sequences were obtained from PBMCs. The receptors shown here come from a middle-aged woman in good health. Some clones in this sample may be carry-over from other donors' samples. CDR3s leave out the opening cysteine and the closing phenylalanine or tryptophan. Each record gives: V gene, CDR3 length, J gene, CDR3 protein.

TRBV19	12	TRBJ2-2	ASSTSGSTGELF
TRBV5-6	12	TRBJ2-1	ASSLGGARFEQF
TRBV12-5	11	TRBJ1-1	ASGLQGGTEAF
TRBV5-6	14	TRBJ2-3	ASSPGTSGRKDTQY
TRBV30	11	TRBJ1-5	AWSWGSNQPQH
TRBV18	11	TRBJ1-2	ASSPGTGIGYT
TRBV7-3	13	TRBJ1-4	ASSPRSGTGEKLF
TRBV30	11	TRBJ1-5	AWSGTGNQPQH
TRBV2	12	TRBJ2-3	ASSGGTGFDTQY
TRBV1	12	TRBJ1-3	TSSQRLTGNTIY
TRBV7-3	13	.	ASSAMAGGPYEQY
TRBV5-1	15	TRBJ1-6	ASSSGGGQGKNSPLH
TRBV7-9	10	TRBJ2-1	ASVRDPGEQF
TRBV2	8	TRBJ2-7	ASRSYEQY
TRBV6-6	14	TRBJ1-4	ASSRRPGQGNEKLF
TRBV9	12	TRBJ2-2	ASSVGPNTGELF
TRBV5-1	11	TRBJ2-5	ASSPDRAWEQY
TRBV4-3	15	TRBJ1-4	ASSRQATRATNEKLF
TRBV5-4	13	TRBJ2-1	ASSLSAGGRNEQF
TRBV6-1	14	TRBJ2-1	ASSGWGSGENNEQF
TRBV2	15	TRBJ1-1	ASSGGGYGSFGTEAF
TRBV9	15	TRBJ1-4	ASSPGTGGLRGEKLF
TRBV10-2	13	TRBJ2-1	ASSRRASSYNEQF
TRBV2	11	TRBJ2-2	ASRPASTGELF
TRBV11-2	14	TRBJ2-1	ASSPQGQRSYNEQF
TRBV11-1	14	TRBJ2-2	ASSLEGALNTGELF
TRBV5-1	11	TRBJ1-1	ASSRTVNTEAF
TRBV7-9	13	TRBJ2-3	ASSLGAGMRDTQY
TRBV10-3	11	TRBJ1-1	AIRDSQNTEAF
TRBV7-8	11	TRBJ2-7	ASSFLGSYEQY
TRBV7-2	13	TRBJ2-2	ASSQRLVLSGELF
TRBV25-1	11	TRBJ2-1	ASTSGGGNEQF
TRBV9	12	TRBJ2-5	ASSKGLEGLAQY
TRBV28	14	TRBJ2-3	ASIPAPELSTDTQY
TRBV10-3	11	TRBJ1-2	AISDDRGYGYT
TRBV5-5	11	TRBJ1-4	ASSLESEEKLF
TRBV4-2	11	TRBJ2-5	ASSPGQQETQY
TRBV27	16	TRBJ2-2	ASSQALGTSGFTGELF
TRBV29-1	13	TRBJ2-7	SVEVAGTRKREQY
TRBV12-2	12	TRBJ1-5	ASRYRQSIQPQH
TRBV7-9	11	TRBJ2-3	ATKTSAADTQY
TRBV27	12	TRBJ1-1	ASSLSGPNTEAF
TRBV19	12	TRBJ2-7	ASSKERVSYEQY
TRBV6-5	13	TRBJ1-4	ASSYSQGRSEKLF